The clone carrying this TCR beta chain was picked up a small number of times. The entry originates in a study of identical twins. MiXCR was run by TCRdb on the 5' RACE reads, yielding one entry per CDR3 protein. The repertoire holds about 210,000 distinct CDR3 sequences, about a tenth seen once, with around 5.1% in the top ten. Germline trimming cut 1 base from V and 15 bases from J; bases unmatched to any gene: 2. Germline V lookup: CDR1 SGHNT, CDR2 YENEEA. The CDR3 runs 11 residues. The origin of this receptor is a woman aged 18-29 years in good health. The specimen was memory (CD45RO+) T cells sorted from blood. The chain has TRBV11-3 and TRBJ2-1; TRBD2 agrees at 8 bases. The CDR3 spells CASSLGGTRFF. The CDR3 nucleotides read TGTGCCAGCAGCTTAGGCGGGACTAGGTTCTTC.